This T cell receptor beta chain is drawn from a study of regulatory T cells in long-lasting Graves disease. Study-level points and caveats: Among the persistent patients, approximately 2,900 public clonotypes were shared, more than the roughly 970 shared among new patients.

Building the TCR beta libraries relied on iRepertoire HTBI primers, and CDR3 regions underwent Arm-PCR. TCRdb reprocessed the multiplex PCR reads via MiXCR and lists one record per CDR3 protein. The table lists some 500,000 distinct CDR3 sequences, roughly 13% of them singletons. This clonotype came up many times. As yet, its antigen is unknown. The germline V and J ends were trimmed by 1 base and 5 bases, with 9 bases remaining between them. CDR1 is SGHAT, CDR2 FQNNGV, per germline. The CDR3 runs to 14 residues. Time point specified: newly diagnosed GD, antithyroid drugs for less than 3 months. PBMC RNA served as the TCR library source. These data also featured in a second study, about T cells in Graves' hyperthyroidism and ophthalmopathy. That work states: Diagnosis relied on clinical symptoms, serum thyroxine and TRAb, thyroid ultrasound and orbital computed tomography. With the HTBI primer set, the TCR CDR3 went through a first round of RT-PCR. Model output signaled ophthalmopathy a median around 5.9 months ahead of onset.

The sequence was obtained from a man between 25 and 39 years old with Graves disease. The chain employs TRBV11-2 and TRBJ2-1; D remains ambiguous. The material sequenced was peripheral blood mononuclear cells (PBMCs), taken at new diagnosis, from a patient treated with antithyroid drugs. Here the CDR3 reads CASSLGDTNNEQFF. The CDR3 DNA is TGTGCCAGCAGCTTAGGTGACACCAACAATGAGCAGTTCTTC. The complete variable domain, with remaining parts taken from reference TRBV11-2 and TRBJ2-1, reads EAGVAQSPRYKIIEKRQSVAFWCNPISGHATLYWYQQILGQGPKLLIQFQNNGVVDDSQLPKDRFSAERLKGVDSTLKIQPAKLEDSAVYLCASSLGDTNNEQFFGPGTRLTVL.